The following is a TCR beta chain sequence with its context. The data were produced by immunoSEQ multiplex PCR, yet TCRdb's version contains in-frame clones alone and is incomplete. This table has under 300,000 clones, about nine tenths appearing once. The CDR3 is 15 amino acids. With 3 bases removed from V and 5 bases from J, the gap between germline ends came to 16 bases. Germline-derived CDR1 and CDR2 are KGHSH and LQKENI. This entry is derived from a study of blood T cell repertoires in COVID-19. Sequenced sample: peripheral blood. The source is a woman aged 25 to 45 with COVID-19, enrolled during active disease. This sequence joins TRBV18 and TRBJ1-1, with D possibly matching TRBD1 (5 bases). The CDR3 spells CASSPAGIRGTEAFF. For the CDR3, the DNA is TGTGCCAGCTCACCGGCCGGGATTCGGGGGACTGAAGCTTTCTTT.